Listed below are T cell receptor beta chains from one sample, sequenced in a study of graft-versus-host responses after intestinal transplantation. No antigen has been assigned to these receptors. Generated by immunoSEQ multiplex PCR, the TCRdb table keeps only in-frame clones and is missing some. This table holds about 88,000 clones, approximately 94% found once. The starting material was unstimulated CD4+ T cells sorted from spleen or lymph node cells, obtained before transplant. These TCRs come from a human donor who was the organ donor for an intestinal transplant. Both conserved end residues are part of each CDR3. A D gene is named only where the DNA matches it firmly. Rows give clone size only sometimes, using once, few, many, or a class for an expanded clone.

v_gene	j_gene	abundance	d_gene	CDR3aa	CDR3nt
TRBV27	TRBJ2-3	.	TRBD2	CASSYAGTRADTQYF	TGTGCCAGCAGTTACGCCGGGACTAGGGCAGATACGCAGTATTTT
TRBV30	TRBJ2-5	.	.	CAWKKETQYF	TGTGCCTGGAAGAAAGAGACCCAGTACTTC
TRBV6-6	TRBJ2-3	.	.	CASSYYRQGGDTQYF	TGTGCCAGCAGTTACTATCGACAGGGAGGGGATACGCAGTATTTT
TRBV4-2	TRBJ1-6	.	.	CASSQDNRVNSPLHF	TGTGCCAGCAGCCAAGATAACAGGGTGAATTCACCCCTCCACTTT
TRBV5-4	TRBJ1-1	.	.	CASGERDKAFF	TGTGCCAGTGGCGAGAGAGACAAAGCTTTCTTT
TRBV2	TRBJ1-1	.	.	CASRLTGRIEAFF	TGTGCCAGCAGATTGACCGGACGGATTGAAGCTTTCTTT
TRBV7-8	TRBJ2-2	.	.	CASSSALGPQNTGELFF	TGTGCCAGCAGCTCAGCCCTTGGCCCCCAGAACACCGGGGAGCTGTTTTTT
TRBV7-2	TRBJ2-3	.	TRBD2	CASSLRTSGAFSTDTQYF	TGTGCCAGCAGCTTACGGACTAGCGGGGCTTTTAGCACAGATACGCAGTATTTT
TRBV6-6	TRBJ1-5	once	.	CASSYSPASNQPQHF	TGTGCCAGCAGTTACTCCCCAGCTAGCAATCAGCCCCAGCATTTT
TRBV7-9	TRBJ1-2	.	.	CASSSISVGYTF	TGTGCCAGCAGCTCTATCTCAGTAGGCTACACCTTC
TRBV6-1	TRBJ1-5	once	TRBD1	CASSPGQSNQPQHF	TGTGCCAGCAGTCCGGGACAGAGCAATCAGCCCCAGCATTTT
TRBV7-9	TRBJ2-1	.	TRBD2	CASSLAAGAEDEQFF	TGTGCCAGCAGCTTAGCAGCGGGGGCGGAAGATGAGCAGTTCTTC
TRBV4-1	TRBJ1-1	.	.	CASSQYLGRTNTEAFF	TGCGCCAGCAGCCAATACCTGGGACGGACGAACACTGAAGCTTTCTTT
TRBV5-6	TRBJ2-5	.	TRBD2	CASSLLWAGGETQYF	TGTGCCAGCAGCCTACTCTGGGCGGGGGGAGAGACCCAGTACTTC
TRBV2	TRBJ1-2	.	.	CASEDGRLRLNYGYTF	TGTGCCAGCGAGGACGGACGCTTAAGATTAAACTATGGCTACACCTTC
TRBV6-1	TRBJ2-7	.	.	CASSVAQYSTYEQYF	TGTGCCAGCAGTGTTGCGCAGTATAGTACCTACGAGCAGTACTTC
TRBV7-2	TRBJ1-3	.	.	CASSSPDLSGNTIYF	TGTGCCAGCAGCTCCCCAGACCTCTCTGGAAACACCATATATTTT
TRBV28	TRBJ1-6	.	.	CASSLSRGRSSYNSPLHF	TGTGCCAGCAGTTTATCGCGGGGTAGGAGTTCCTATAATTCACCCCTCCACTTT
TRBV28	TRBJ2-7	.	.	CASNRMRYEQYF	TGTGCCAGCAACAGGATGCGCTACGAGCAGTACTTC
TRBV11-2	TRBJ2-5	.	.	CASSRVGQETQYF	TGTGCCAGCAGCCGGGTGGGGCAAGAGACCCAGTACTTC
TRBV19	TRBJ2-2	.	.	CASGPVSSNTGELFF	TGTGCCTCAGGACCCGTATCGTCGAACACCGGGGAGCTGTTTTTT
TRBV9	TRBJ1-6	.	.	CASTPFPGTSPAPLHF	TGTGCCAGCACCCCTTTCCCCGGGACAAGCCCCGCACCCCTCCACTTT
TRBV28	TRBJ2-7	.	.	CASSLVGRSEQYF	TGTGCCAGCAGTTTAGTGGGGAGGTCCGAGCAGTACTTC
TRBV28	TRBJ1-1	.	.	CASRPEGSNTEAFF	TGTGCCAGCCGGCCGGAGGGGAGTAACACTGAAGCTTTCTTT
TRBV7-8	TRBJ1-6	.	.	CASSTGYSSPLHF	TGTGCCAGCAGCACGGGCTACAGCTCACCCCTCCACTTT
TRBV9	TRBJ1-2	.	TRBD1	CASSSPEGQGAKGYTF	TGTGCCAGCAGCTCCCCCGAAGGACAGGGGGCTAAAGGCTACACCTTC
TRBV30	TRBJ1-6	.	.	CAWREFPGRESPLHF	TGTGCCTGGAGGGAATTTCCGGGAAGGGAATCACCCCTCCACTTT
TRBV7-9	TRBJ1-4	.	.	CASSLEGTDNEKLFF	TGTGCCAGCAGCTTAGAAGGGACGGATAATGAAAAACTGTTTTTT
TRBV5-1	TRBJ2-7	once	.	CASSLAGYHEQYF	TGCGCCAGCAGCTTGGCAGGGTACCACGAGCAGTACTTC
TRBV6-1	TRBJ1-5	.	.	CASRKGNQPQHF	TGTGCCAGCAGGAAGGGCAATCAGCCCCAGCATTTT
TRBV14	TRBJ1-2	.	.	CASSPPNREGEGYTF	TGTGCCAGCAGCCCCCCAAACAGGGAGGGCGAAGGCTACACCTTC
TRBV9	TRBJ2-5	.	TRBD1	CASSSDRGQGETQYF	TGTGCCAGCAGCTCAGACAGGGGGCAAGGAGAGACCCAGTACTTC
TRBV19	TRBJ2-3	.	TRBD1	CASSIRDRYTDTQYF	TGTGCCAGTAGTATCCGGGACAGATACACAGATACGCAGTATTTT
TRBV5-4	TRBJ1-2	once	TRBD1	CASSSGQGINYGYTF	TGTGCCAGCAGTTCCGGACAGGGGATTAACTATGGCTACACCTTC
TRBV6-5	TRBJ2-3	.	.	CASSYFGGRGTDTQYF	TGTGCCAGCAGTTACTTCGGTGGAAGGGGCACAGATACGCAGTATTTT
TRBV5-5	TRBJ1-5	.	.	CASSGTGTVNQPQHF	TGTGCCAGCAGCGGTACCGGGACGGTCAATCAGCCCCAGCATTTT
TRBV5-1	TRBJ2-5	.	.	CASSLNFIKETQYF	TGCGCCAGCAGCTTGAACTTCATCAAAGAGACCCAGTACTTC
TRBV10-3	TRBJ2-5	.	.	CAISERVGQETQYF	TGTGCCATCAGTGAGAGAGTAGGTCAAGAGACCCAGTACTTC
TRBV6-4	TRBJ1-5	.	.	CASSVASNQPQHF	TGTGCCAGCAGTGTTGCTAGCAATCAGCCCCAGCATTTT
TRBV7-3	TRBJ2-5	once	TRBD1	CASSLKGQGVSGETQYF	TGTGCCAGCAGCTTAAAAGGGCAGGGGGTTTCGGGAGAGACCCAGTACTTC
TRBV6-4	TRBJ1-6	few	.	CASSLGTNSPLHF	TGTGCCAGCAGCTTAGGGACAAATTCACCCCTCCACTTT
TRBV7-9	TRBJ2-7	.	TRBD2	CASSLALGWEGYEQYF	TGTGCCAGCAGCTTAGCATTGGGGTGGGAGGGCTACGAGCAGTACTTC
TRBV14	TRBJ1-1	.	.	CASSSGPINAEAFF	TGTGCCAGCAGTTCCGGGCCAATCAACGCTGAAGCTTTCTTT
TRBV20-1	TRBJ2-2	.	.	CSATGAGELFF	TGCAGCGCGACAGGCGCCGGGGAGCTGTTTTTT
TRBV5-8	TRBJ2-1	.	TRBD1	CASSLHTGGSYNEQFF	TGTGCCAGCAGCTTGCACACAGGGGGGTCCTACAATGAGCAGTTCTTC
TRBV21-1	TRBJ1-2	.	.	CASSKRPGQGATYGYTF	TGTGCCAGCAGCAAGCGACCGGGACAGGGGGCTACCTATGGCTACACCTTC
TRBV15	TRBJ1-2	.	.	CATRLGAETHGYTF	TGTGCCACCAGGTTAGGAGCAGAAACTCATGGCTACACCTTC
TRBV30	TRBJ2-3	.	.	CAFTRDFSPGTQYF	TGTGCCTTCACCCGGGACTTCAGCCCAGGTACGCAGTATTTT
TRBV28	TRBJ2-3	.	.	CASSFGGNAQYF	TGTGCCAGCAGTTTTGGGGGAAATGCGCAGTATTTT
TRBV7-9	TRBJ1-6	.	.	CASSLDRGSLHF	TGTGCCAGCAGCTTAGATCGGGGGTCCCTCCACTTT
TRBV28	TRBJ1-5	.	.	CAGSRTVTGDQPQHF	TGTGCCGGCAGTAGGACAGTGACAGGAGATCAGCCCCAGCATTTT